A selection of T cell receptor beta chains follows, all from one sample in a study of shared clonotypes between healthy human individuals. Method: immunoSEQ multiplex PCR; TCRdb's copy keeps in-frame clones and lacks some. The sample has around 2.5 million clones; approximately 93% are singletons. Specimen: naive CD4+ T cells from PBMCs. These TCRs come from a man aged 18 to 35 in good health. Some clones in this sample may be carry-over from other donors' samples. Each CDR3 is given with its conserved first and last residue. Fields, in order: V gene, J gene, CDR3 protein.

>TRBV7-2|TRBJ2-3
CASSKGLAGGTQDTQYF
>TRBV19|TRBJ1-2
CASSRPWTGKRARGYGYTF
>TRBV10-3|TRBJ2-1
CAISVQAGVSYNEQFF
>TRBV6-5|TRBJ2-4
CASSYSTGVAKNIQYF
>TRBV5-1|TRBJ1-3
CASSSESGNTIYF
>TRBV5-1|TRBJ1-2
CASTGQGGHGYTF
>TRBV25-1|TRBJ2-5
CASSEQGRETQYF
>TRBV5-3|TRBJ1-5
CARSLEPFNQPQHF
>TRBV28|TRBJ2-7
CASSFSGPGPYEQYF
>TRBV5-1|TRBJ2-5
CASSLGIQMGETQYF
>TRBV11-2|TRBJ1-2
CASSPRQSGQNYGYTF
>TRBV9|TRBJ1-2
CASSRDSYGYTF
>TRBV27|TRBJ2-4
CASSSRPGLNIQYF
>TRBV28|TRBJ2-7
CASSVLRVQYF
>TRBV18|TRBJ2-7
CASSPQSDYEQYF
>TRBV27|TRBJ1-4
CASSFRGPGDEKLFF
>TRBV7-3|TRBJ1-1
CASSLDSTNTEAFF
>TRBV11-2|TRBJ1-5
CASSLRAGVGNQPQHF
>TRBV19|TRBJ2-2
CASSAAVQSTGELFF
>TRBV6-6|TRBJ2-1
CASSSGRSVAEQFF
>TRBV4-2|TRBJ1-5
CASSQDNRQGNQPQHF
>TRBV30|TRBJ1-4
CAWSWLSTNEKLFF
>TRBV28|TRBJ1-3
CASTPISGPYTIYF
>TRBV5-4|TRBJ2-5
CASSLNRLAGSETQYF
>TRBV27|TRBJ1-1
CASSFWPLNTEAFF
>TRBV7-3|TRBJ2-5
CASSRTGSQETQYF
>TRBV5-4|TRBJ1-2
CASSRLGANYGYTF
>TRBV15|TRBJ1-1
CATRGMNTEAFF
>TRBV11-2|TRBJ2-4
CASSLVVGPQYF
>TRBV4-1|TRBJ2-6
CASRSSGGPGANVLTF
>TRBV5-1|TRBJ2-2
CASSLQDRGTGELFF
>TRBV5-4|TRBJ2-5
CASSSGTREETQYF
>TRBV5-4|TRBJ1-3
CASSPRQGPSGNTIYF
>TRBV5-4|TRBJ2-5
CASSASLTREETQYF
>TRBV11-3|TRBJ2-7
CASSLKGSGEQYF
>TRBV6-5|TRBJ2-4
CASSRGGGSNIQYF
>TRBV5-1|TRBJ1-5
CASSLEGGTNQPQHF
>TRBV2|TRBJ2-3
CASARETGGPTDTQYF
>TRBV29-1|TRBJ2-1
CSVPLGTSGKGTYNEQFF
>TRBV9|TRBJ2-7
CASSVDGPVGYEQYF
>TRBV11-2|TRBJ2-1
CASSSLAGGPRIYNEQFF
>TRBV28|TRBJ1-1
CASSFVTNTEAFF
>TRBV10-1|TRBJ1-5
CASFGTDFYSNQPQHF
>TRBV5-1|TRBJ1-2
CASSLAHGSGNGYTF
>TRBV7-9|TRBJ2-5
CASSLFAQAETQYF
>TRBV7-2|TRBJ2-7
CASSPPGQPYEQYF
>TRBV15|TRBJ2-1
CATRAGKFYNEQFF
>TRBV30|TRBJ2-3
CAWSVTGGTDTQYF
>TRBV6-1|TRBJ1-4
CASTGQPNEKLFF
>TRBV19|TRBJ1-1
CASRDSGQGARTEAFF
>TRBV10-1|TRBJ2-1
CASSEGTREQFF
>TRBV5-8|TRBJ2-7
CASSPGDGSWEPYEQYF
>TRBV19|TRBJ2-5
CASSGLGTKTQYF
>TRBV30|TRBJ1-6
CAWSGSYNSPLHF
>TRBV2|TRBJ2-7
CASSPDRSSYEQYF
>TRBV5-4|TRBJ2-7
CASTRQSSYEQYF